Listed below are T cell receptor beta chains from one sample, sequenced in a study of cytomegalovirus exposure and HLA in healthy donors. Assay used: immunoSEQ multiplex PCR; TCRdb lists only in-frame clones, some missing. In the table there are some 140,000 clones, around 83% of which are singletons. Sequenced: PBMCs. Every receptor here comes from a male donor in good health and CMV-seropositive. The CDR3 runs from the conserved cysteine through the conserved F or W. Each record gives: V gene, J gene, clone size, D gene, CDR3 DNA, CDR3 protein. The D gene is left open where the match is weak. The size entry is marked missing in some rows and otherwise reads once, few, many or a size class.

TRBV5-1	TRBJ2-5	NA	TRBD2	TGCGCCAGCAGCTCCGGGACTAGCGTAGATCAAGAGACCCAGTACTTC	CASSSGTSVDQETQYF
TRBV25-1	TRBJ1-1	few	NA	TGTGCCAGCAGAGACCCAGGGAGGTCTCCGAACACTGAAGCTTTCTTT	CASRDPGRSPNTEAFF
TRBV11-1	TRBJ2-7	NA	TRBD1	TGTGCCAGCAGCTTAGCAAGCTTTTGGGACAGGGGCTCTAACGAGCAGTACTTC	CASSLASFWDRGSNEQYF
TRBV5-1	TRBJ2-3	NA	NA	TGCGCCAGCAGCTTTCGTAGAGATACGCAGTATTTT	CASSFRRDTQYF
TRBV5-6	TRBJ2-7	few	NA	TGTGCCAGCAGCTTGGATGGGGCTAGCTACGAGCAGTACTTC	CASSLDGASYEQYF
TRBV18	TRBJ1-1	few	NA	TGTGCCAGCTCACCAACAACAGGGAACACTGAAGCTTTCTTT	CASSPTTGNTEAFF
TRBV5-1	TRBJ2-5	NA	TRBD2	TGCGCCAGCAGCTTGGCGGCTAGCGGGGGGGCCTGGGAGACCCAGTACTTC	CASSLAASGGAWETQYF
TRBV7-9	TRBJ1-1	NA	TRBD1	TGTGCCAGCAGCTTAGTAGGGGGCCAGAACACTGAAGCCTTCTTT	CASSLVGGQNTEAFF
TRBV7-2	TRBJ2-5	NA	TRBD2	TGTGCCAGCAGCCTGGGCGGGGGACCCCAAGAGACCCAGTACTTC	CASSLGGGPQETQYF
TRBV6-5	TRBJ1-1	NA	TRBD1	TGTGCCAGCTCGACAGGGCTCAGCACTGAAGCTTTCTTT	CASSTGLSTEAFF
TRBV7-2	TRBJ2-3	few	TRBD2	TGTGCCAGCAGCTTAGTTTCTAGCGGGGATGGCACAGATACGCAGTATTTT	CASSLVSSGDGTDTQYF
TRBV7-2	TRBJ2-7	NA	TRBD2	TGTGCCAGCAGCCCTAGCGGGAACCAGGTCAACGAGCAGTACTTC	CASSPSGNQVNEQYF
TRBV5-1	TRBJ1-4	NA	NA	TGCGCCAGCAGCCCAGGAGACTATGCAACTAATGAAAAACTGTTTTTT	CASSPGDYATNEKLFF
TRBV6-1	TRBJ2-7	NA	NA	TGTGCCAGCAGTGATCTGGGCTCCATATACGAGCAGTACTTC	CASSDLGSIYEQYF